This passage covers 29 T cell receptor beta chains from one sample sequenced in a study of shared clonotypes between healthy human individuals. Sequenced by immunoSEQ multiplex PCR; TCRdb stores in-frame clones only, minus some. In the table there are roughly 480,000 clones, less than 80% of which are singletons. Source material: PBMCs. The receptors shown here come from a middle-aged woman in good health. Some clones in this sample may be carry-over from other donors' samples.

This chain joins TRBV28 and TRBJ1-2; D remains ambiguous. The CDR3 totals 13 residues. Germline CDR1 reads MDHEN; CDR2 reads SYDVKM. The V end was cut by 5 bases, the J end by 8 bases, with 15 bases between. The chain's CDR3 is CASSNPNFSGYTF. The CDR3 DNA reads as TGTGCCAGCAGTAACCCCAACTTCTCCGGCTACACCTTC.

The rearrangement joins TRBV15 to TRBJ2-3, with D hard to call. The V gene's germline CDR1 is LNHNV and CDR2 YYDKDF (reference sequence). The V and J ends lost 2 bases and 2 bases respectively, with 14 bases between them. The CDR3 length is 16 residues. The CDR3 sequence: CATSRKILDNTDTQYF. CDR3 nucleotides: TGTGCCACCAGCAGAAAAATTCTAGACAACACAGATACGCAGTATTTT.

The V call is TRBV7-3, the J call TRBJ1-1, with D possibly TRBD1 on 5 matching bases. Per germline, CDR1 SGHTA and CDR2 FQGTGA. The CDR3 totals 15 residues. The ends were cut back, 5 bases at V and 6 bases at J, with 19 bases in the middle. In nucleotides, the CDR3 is TGTGCCAGCAGCGTTTTAGGCGGGACTTCGTCTGAAGCTTTCTTT. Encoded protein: CASSVLGGTSSEAFF.

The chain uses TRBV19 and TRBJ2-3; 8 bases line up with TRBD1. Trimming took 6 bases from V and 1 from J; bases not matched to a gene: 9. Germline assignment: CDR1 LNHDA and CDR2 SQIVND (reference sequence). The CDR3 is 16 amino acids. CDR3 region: CASSKVLQGGTDTQYF. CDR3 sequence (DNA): TGTGCCAGTAGCAAGGTCCTACAGGGGGGCACAGATACGCAGTATTTT.

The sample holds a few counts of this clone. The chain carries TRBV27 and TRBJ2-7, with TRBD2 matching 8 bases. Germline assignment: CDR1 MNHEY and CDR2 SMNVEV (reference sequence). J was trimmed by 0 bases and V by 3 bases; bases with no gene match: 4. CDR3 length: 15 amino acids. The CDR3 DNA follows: TGTGCCAGCAGTTTCAGCGGGAGCATCTCCTACGAGCAGTACTTC. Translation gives CASSFSGSISYEQYF.

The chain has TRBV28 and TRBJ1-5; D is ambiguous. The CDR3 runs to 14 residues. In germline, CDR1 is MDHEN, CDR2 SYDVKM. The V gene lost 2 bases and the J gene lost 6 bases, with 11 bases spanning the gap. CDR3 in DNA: TGTGCCAGCAGTTTAGAGGAGGGCGCTCAGCCCCAGCATTTT. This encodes CASSLEEGAQPQHF. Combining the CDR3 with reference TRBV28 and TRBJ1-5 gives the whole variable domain DVKVTQSSRYLVKRTGEKVFLECVQDMDHENMFWYRQDPGLGLRLIYFSYDVKMKEKGDIPEGYSVSREKKERFSLILESASTNQTSMYLCASSLEEGAQPQHFGDGTRLSIL.

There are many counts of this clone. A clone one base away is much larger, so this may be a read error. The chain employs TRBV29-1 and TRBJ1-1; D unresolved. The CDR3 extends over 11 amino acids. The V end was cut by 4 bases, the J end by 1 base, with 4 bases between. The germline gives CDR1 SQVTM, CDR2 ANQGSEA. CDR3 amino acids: CSVVGNTEAFF. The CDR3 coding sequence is TGCAGCGTTGTAGGGAACACTGAAGCTTTCTTT.

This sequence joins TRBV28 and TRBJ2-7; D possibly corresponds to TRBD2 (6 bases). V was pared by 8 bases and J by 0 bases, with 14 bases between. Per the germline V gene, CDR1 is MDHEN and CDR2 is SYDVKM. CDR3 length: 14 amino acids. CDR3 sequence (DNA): TGTGCCAGCGGCAGAACGGGGGTCTCCTACGAGCAGTACTTC. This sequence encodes CASGRTGVSYEQYF.

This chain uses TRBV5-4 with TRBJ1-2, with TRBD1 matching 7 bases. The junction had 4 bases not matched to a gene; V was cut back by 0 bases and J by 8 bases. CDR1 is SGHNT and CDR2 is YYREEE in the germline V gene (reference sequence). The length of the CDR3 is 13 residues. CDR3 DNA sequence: TGTGCCAGCAGCTTGGAAAACAGGGGCGGCTACACCTTC. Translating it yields CASSLENRGGYTF.

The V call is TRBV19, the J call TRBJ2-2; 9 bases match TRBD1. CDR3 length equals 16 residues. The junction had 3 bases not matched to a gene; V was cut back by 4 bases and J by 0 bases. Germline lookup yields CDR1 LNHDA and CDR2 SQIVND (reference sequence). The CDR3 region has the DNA TGTGCCAGTAGTAGGGACAGGGTAACGAACACCGGGGAGCTGTTTTTT. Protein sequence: CASSRDRVTNTGELFF.

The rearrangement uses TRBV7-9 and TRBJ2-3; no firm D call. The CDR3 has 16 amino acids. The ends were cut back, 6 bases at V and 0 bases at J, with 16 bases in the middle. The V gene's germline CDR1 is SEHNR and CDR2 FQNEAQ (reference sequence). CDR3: CASRGKGFQSTDTQYF. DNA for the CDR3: TGTGCCAGCAGGGGAAAAGGGTTCCAGAGCACAGATACGCAGTATTTT.

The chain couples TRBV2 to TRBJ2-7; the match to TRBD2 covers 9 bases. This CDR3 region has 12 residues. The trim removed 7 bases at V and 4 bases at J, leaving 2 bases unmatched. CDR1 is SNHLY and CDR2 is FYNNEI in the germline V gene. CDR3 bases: TGTGCCAGCAAGACTAGCGGATACGAGCAGTACTTC. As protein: CASKTSGYEQYF.

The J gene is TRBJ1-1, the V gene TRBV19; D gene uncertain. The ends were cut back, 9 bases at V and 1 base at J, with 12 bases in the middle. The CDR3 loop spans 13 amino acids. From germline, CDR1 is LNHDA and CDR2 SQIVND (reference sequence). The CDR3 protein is CASHSQQNTEAFF. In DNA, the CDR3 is TGTGCCAGCCACTCACAGCAGAACACTGAAGCTTTCTTT.

CDR3 in DNA: TGTGCCTGGAGACAGGGTTGGGCTGGAAACACCATATATTTT. Translating it yields CAWRQGWAGNTIYF. This chain uses TRBV30 with TRBJ1-3, with a tentative D call TRBD1 (6 bases). The V gene's germline CDR1 is GTSNPN and CDR2 SVGIG (reference sequence). The CDR3 contains 14 residues. Trimming left V 3 bases short and J 2 bases short, with 11 bases between. The entire variable domain, with the rest obtained from reference TRBV30 and TRBJ1-3, is as follows: SQTIHQWPATLVQPVGSPLSLECTVEGTSNPNLYWYRQAAGRGLQLLFYSVGIGQISSEVPQNLSASRPQDRQFILSSKKLLLSDSGFYLCAWRQGWAGNTIYFGEGSWLTVV.

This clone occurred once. The DNA of the CDR3 is TGCGCCAGCAGCCTGAATCCTAGCGGGAGACCTACAGATACGCAGTATTTT. Protein product: CASSLNPSGRPTDTQYF. This chain connects TRBV5-1 to TRBJ2-3; 10 bases align to TRBD2. V lost 4 bases and J lost 3; bases outside the gene matches: 11. This CDR3 is 17 amino acids long. From germline, CDR1 is SGHRS and CDR2 YFSETQ.

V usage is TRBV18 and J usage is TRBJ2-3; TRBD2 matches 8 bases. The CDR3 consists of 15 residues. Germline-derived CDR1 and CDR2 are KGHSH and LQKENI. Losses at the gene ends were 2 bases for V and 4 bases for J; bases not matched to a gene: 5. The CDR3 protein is CASSPGAGAPDTQYF. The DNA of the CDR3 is TGTGCCAGCTCACCAGGAGCGGGAGCGCCAGATACGCAGTATTTT.

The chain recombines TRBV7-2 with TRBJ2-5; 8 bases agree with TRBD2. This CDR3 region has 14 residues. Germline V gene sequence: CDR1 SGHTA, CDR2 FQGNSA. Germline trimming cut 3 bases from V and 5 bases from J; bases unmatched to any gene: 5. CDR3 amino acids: CASSFSGARETQYF. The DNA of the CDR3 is TGTGCCAGCAGCTTTAGCGGGGCCAGGGAGACCCAGTACTTC.

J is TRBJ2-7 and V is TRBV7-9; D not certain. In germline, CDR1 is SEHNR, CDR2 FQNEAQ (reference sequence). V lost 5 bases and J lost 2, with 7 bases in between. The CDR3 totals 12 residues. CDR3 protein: CASSALAYEQYF. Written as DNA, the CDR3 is TGTGCCAGCAGCGCCCTAGCCTACGAGCAGTACTTC.

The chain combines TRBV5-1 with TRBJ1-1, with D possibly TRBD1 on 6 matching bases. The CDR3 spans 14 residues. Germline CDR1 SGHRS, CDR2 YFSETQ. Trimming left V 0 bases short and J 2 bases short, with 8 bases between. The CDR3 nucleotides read TGCGCCAGCAGCTTGGTACAGGGAAACACTGAAGCTTTCTTT. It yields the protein CASSLVQGNTEAFF.

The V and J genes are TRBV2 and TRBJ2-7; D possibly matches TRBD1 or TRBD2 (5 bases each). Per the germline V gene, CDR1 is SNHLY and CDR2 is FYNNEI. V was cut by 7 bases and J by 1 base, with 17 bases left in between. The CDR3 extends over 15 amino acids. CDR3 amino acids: CASTQSGGRSYEQYF. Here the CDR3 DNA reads TGTGCCAGCACTCAAAGTGGGGGTCGGTCCTACGAGCAGTACTTC.

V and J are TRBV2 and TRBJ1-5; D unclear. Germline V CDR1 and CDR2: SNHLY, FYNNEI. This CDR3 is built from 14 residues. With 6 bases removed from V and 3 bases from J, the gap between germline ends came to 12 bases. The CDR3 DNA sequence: TGTGCCAGCAGGGGTGTCGGGCTCAATCAGCCCCAGCATTTT. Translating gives CASRGVGLNQPQHF.

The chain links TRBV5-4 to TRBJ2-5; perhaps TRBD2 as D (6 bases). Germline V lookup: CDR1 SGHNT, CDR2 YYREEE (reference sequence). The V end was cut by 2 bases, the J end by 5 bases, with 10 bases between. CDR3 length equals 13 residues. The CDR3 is CASSFQEGETQYF. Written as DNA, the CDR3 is TGTGCCAGCAGCTTCCAGGAGGGGGAGACCCAGTACTTC. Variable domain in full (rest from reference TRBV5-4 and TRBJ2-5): ETGVTQSPTHLIKTRGQQVTLRCSSQSGHNTVSWYQQALGQGPQFIFQYYREEENGRGNFPPRFSGLQFPNYSSELNVNALELDDSALYLCASSFQEGETQYFGPGTRLLVL.

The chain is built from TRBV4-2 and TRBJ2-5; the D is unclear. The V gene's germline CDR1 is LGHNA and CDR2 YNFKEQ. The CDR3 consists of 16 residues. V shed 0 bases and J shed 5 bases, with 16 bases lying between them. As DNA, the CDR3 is TGTGCCAGCAGCCAAGATAACCGTGACCACCGGGAGACCCAGTACTTC. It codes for CASSQDNRDHRETQYF.

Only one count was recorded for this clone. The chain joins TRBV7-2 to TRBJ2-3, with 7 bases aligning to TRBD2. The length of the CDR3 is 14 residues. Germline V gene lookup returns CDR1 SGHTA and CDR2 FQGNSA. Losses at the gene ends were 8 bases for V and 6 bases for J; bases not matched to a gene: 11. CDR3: CASAERLAFDTQYF. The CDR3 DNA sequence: TGTGCCAGCGCCGAGCGACTAGCCTTCGATACGCAGTATTTT. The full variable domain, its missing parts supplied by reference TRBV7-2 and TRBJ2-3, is GAGVSQSPSNKVTEKGKDVELRCDPISGHTALYWYRQSLGQGLEFLIYFQGNSAPDKSGLPSDRFSAERTGGSVSTLTIQRTQQEDSAVYLCASAERLAFDTQYFGPGTRLTVL.

The CDR3 sequence: CAISDRKQGARVDTQYF. The CDR3 DNA is TGTGCCATCAGTGATCGAAAACAGGGGGCGCGGGTAGATACGCAGTATTTT. The chain joins TRBV10-3 to TRBJ2-3, with 9 bases identical to TRBD1. The V gene end was trimmed by 3 bases and the J gene end by 5 bases; junction bases not matched to a gene: 12. Germline CDR1 ENHRY, CDR2 SYGVKD. This CDR3 region has 17 residues.

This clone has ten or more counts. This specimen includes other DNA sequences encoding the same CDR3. The CDR3 is CAWSAGDPPEAFF. CDR3 coding DNA: TGTGCCTGGAGCGCAGGGGATCCCCCCGAAGCTTTCTTT. The gene calls are TRBV30 and TRBJ1-1; tentative D call: TRBD1 (6 bases). The CDR3 covers 13 residues. V was trimmed by 3 bases and J by 8 bases, leaving 16 bases between them. Germline loops: CDR1 GTSNPN, CDR2 SVGIG (reference sequence). Combining the CDR3 with reference TRBV30 and TRBJ1-1 gives the whole variable domain SQTIHQWPATLVQPVGSPLSLECTVEGTSNPNLYWYRQAAGRGLQLLFYSVGIGQISSEVPQNLSASRPQDRQFILSSKKLLLSDSGFYLCAWSAGDPPEAFFGQGTRLTVV.

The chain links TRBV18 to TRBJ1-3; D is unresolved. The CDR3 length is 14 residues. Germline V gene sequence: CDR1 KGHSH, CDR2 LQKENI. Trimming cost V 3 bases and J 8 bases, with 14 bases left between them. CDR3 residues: CASSPQASRDTIYF. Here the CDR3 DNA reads TGTGCCAGCTCACCCCAGGCGTCAAGGGACACCATATATTTT.

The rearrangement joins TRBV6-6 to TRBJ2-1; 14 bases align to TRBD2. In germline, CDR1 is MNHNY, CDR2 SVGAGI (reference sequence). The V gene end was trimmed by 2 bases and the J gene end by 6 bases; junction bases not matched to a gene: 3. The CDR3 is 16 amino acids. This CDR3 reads CASSYRTSGRLNEQFF. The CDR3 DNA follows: TGTGCCAGCAGTTACCGGACTAGCGGGAGGCTCAATGAGCAGTTCTTC.

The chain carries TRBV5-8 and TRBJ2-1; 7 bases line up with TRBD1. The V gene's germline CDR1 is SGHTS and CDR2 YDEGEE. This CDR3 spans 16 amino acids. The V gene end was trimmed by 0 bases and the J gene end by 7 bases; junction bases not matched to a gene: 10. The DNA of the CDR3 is TGTGCCAGCAGCTTGGCGCGAGGGGGCGAAGAAAATGAGCAGTTCTTC. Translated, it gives CASSLARGGEENEQFF.